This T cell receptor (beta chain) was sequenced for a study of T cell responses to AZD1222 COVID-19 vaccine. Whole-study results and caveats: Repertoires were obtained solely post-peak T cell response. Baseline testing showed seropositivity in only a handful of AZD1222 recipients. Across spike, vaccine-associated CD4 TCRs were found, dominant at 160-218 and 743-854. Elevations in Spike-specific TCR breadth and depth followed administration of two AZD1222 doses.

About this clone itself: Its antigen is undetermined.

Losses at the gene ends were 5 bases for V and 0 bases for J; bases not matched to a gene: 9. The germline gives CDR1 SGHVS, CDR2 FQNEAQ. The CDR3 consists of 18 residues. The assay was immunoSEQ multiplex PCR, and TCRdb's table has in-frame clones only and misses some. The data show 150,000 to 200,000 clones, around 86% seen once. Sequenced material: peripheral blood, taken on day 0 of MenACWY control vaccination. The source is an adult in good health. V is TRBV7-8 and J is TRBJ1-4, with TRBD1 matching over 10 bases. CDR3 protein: CASSPRGGTGATNEKLFF. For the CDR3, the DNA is TGTGCCAGCAGCCCCAGAGGGGGGACAGGGGCAACTAATGAAAAACTGTTTTTT.